These T cell receptor beta chains were read from a single sample in a study of blood T cell repertoires in COVID-19. The protocol was immunoSEQ multiplex PCR, while the TCRdb copy is restricted to in-frame clones and leaves out a portion. The sample lists around 170,000 clones, about 86% occurring once. Sequencing was carried out using peripheral blood. These TCRs come from a man over 45 with active or convalescent COVID-19. Each CDR3 is given with its conserved first and last residue. The order of the fields is J gene, D gene, V gene, clone size, CDR3 DNA, CDR3 protein. A D gene is named only where the DNA matches it firmly. A row's size may be missing; if present it is once, few, many or a size class.

TRBJ2-7 | - | TRBV6-6 | - | TGTGCCAGCAGCCCAGGCTCCTACGAGCAGTACTTC | CASSPGSYEQYF
TRBJ1-2 | TRBD1 | TRBV6-5 | - | TGTGCCAGCAATACAAACGACAGGGTCTATGGCTACACCTTC | CASNTNDRVYGYTF
TRBJ2-3 | TRBD1 | TRBV7-9 | - | TGTGCCAGCAGCCCGCAGGATTGGACAGGGGGAACAGATACGCAGTATTTT | CASSPQDWTGGTDTQYF
TRBJ2-3 | - | TRBV11-3 | once | TGTGCCAGCAGCTTAGGTTCGGCAGATACGCAGTATTTT | CASSLGSADTQYF
TRBJ2-3 | TRBD2 | TRBV29-1 | medium-sized | TGCAGCGTTGATAGCGGGCTTCGCACAGATACGCAGTATTTT | CSVDSGLRTDTQYF
TRBJ2-7 | - | TRBV6-5 | - | TGTGCCAGCACCTTAGACAACGAGCAGTACTTC | CASTLDNEQYF
TRBJ2-2 | - | TRBV14 | - | TGTGCCAGCAGCCAACCCGGGACAAAAGCGAACACCGGGGAGCTGTTTTTT | CASSQPGTKANTGELFF
TRBJ2-5 | TRBD1 | TRBV5-1 | - | TGCGCCAGCAGCTTATCAGGGGGCCAAGAGACCCAGTACTTC | CASSLSGGQETQYF
TRBJ2-3 | TRBD1 | TRBV4-2 | once | TGTGCCAGCAGCCAAGCGTACAAAACAGGGGCCCAATCTACAGATACGCAGTATTTT | CASSQAYKTGAQSTDTQYF
TRBJ2-2 | TRBD1 | TRBV6-5 | - | TGTGCCAGCGGGAACAGGGGCCCCGGGGAGCTGTTTTTT | CASGNRGPGELFF
TRBJ1-2 | TRBD1 | TRBV7-7 | - | TGTGCCAGCAGCGCACAGGGGGCGAGACTCTATGGCTACACCTTC | CASSAQGARLYGYTF
TRBJ2-7 | - | TRBV28 | - | TGTGCCAGCAGTCGGCGGTACGAGCAGTACTTC | CASSRRYEQYF
TRBJ1-5 | TRBD1 | TRBV3-1/TRBV3-2 | once | TGTGCCAGCAGCCAAGCGGGTACAGGGGGTTTTCAGCCCCAGCATTTT | CASSQAGTGGFQPQHF